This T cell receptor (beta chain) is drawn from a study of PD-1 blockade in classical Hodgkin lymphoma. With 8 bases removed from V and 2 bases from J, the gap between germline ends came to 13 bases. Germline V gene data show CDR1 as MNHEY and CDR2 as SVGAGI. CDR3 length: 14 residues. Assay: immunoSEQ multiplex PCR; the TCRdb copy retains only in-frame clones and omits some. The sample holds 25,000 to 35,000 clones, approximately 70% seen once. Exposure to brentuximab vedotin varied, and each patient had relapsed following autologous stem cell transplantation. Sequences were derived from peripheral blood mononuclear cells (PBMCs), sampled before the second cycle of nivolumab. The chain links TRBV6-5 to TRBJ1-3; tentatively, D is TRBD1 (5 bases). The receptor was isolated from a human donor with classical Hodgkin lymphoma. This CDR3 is CASGADPTGNTIYF. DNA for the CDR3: TGTGCCAGCGGGGCAGACCCGACTGGAAACACCATATATTTT.